The TCR beta chain under discussion was sequenced for a study of monozygotic twins with cystic fibrosis. Whole-study findings and limits: Median Simpson clonality of roughly 0.01 suggested naive T cells predominated. Monozygotic CF twins shared more identical nucleotide clonotypes than unrelated patients. J usage was most co-twin-similar in 8 of 16 pairs, V in 13.

Points on this clone: Its antigen is unknown.

Only in-frame clones appear in the TCRdb table, and some are missing; sequencing was by immunoSEQ multiplex PCR. The table lists over 10,000 clones, around 85% of them singletons. Sequencing was carried out using blood. The sequence was collected from a man younger than 35 with cystic fibrosis.

The CDR3 spells CASRTGDTDHGETQYF. In DNA, the CDR3 is TGCGCCAGCAGAACAGGGGACACGGACCATGGAGAGACCCAGTACTTC. The J gene is TRBJ2-5, the V gene TRBV5-1; 7 positions agree with TRBD1. Trimming at V came to 5 bases and at J to 4 bases, leaving 14 bases not matched to a gene. CDR1 SGHRS and CDR2 YFSETQ come from the germline V gene. The CDR3 extends over 16 amino acids.